These 6 T cell receptor beta chains share one sample of origin, sequenced in a study of blood T cell repertoires in COVID-19 (dated by TCRdb to about 2020). Library method: the immunoSEQ multiplex PCR assay. TCRdb re-hosts the immuneACCESS table, in-frame sequences only. Its copies lack some clones; in the studies checked, an unresolved V gene accounts for under half of them, and the cause for the rest is not known. This sample has around 290,000 clones in its table, and 86% of those were observed once. The leading ten clones occupy around 13% of the sample. The sequencing input was peripheral blood. These receptors all come from a woman aged 70-85 years with COVID-19, enrolled during active disease.

The chain recombines TRBV30 with TRBJ1-5; D unresolved. Looked up from germline, CDR1 is GTSNPN and CDR2 is SVGIG (reference sequence). Deletions cut 3 bases from V and 3 bases from J, with 9 bases between. The length of the CDR3 is 13 residues. Written as DNA, the CDR3 is TGTGCCTGGAGCGGTAGCGCCAATCAGCCCCAGCATTTT. It specifies CAWSGSANQPQHF. The full variable domain, with the rest looked up from reference TRBV30 and TRBJ1-5, is SQTIHQWPATLVQPVGSPLSLECTVEGTSNPNLYWYRQAAGRGLQLLFYSVGIGQISSEVPQNLSASRPQDRQFILSSKKLLLSDSGFYLCAWSGSANQPQHFGDGTRLSIL.

The chain joins TRBV2 to TRBJ1-3; the D is unclear. Trimming left V 8 bases short and J 2 bases short, with 10 bases between. CDR3 size: 13 residues. The germline V gene encodes CDR1 SNHLY and CDR2 FYNNEI. CDR3 sequence (DNA): TGTGCCAGCGCGAGGGTGGCTGGAAACACCATATATTTT. Protein: CASARVAGNTIYF.

This rearrangement joins TRBV2 to TRBJ2-3; 10 bases align to TRBD1. CDR3 length: 14 residues. Germline CDR1 and CDR2: SNHLY and FYNNEI. Germline trimming cut 11 bases from V and 5 bases from J; bases unmatched to any gene: 10. This chain's CDR3 is CAGGTGATGDTQYF. Here the CDR3 DNA reads TGTGCCGGGGGGACAGGGGCTACGGGAGATACGCAGTATTTT.

The chain has TRBV28 and TRBJ1-2, with D possibly being TRBD1 (5 bases). The CDR3 runs to 12 residues. The germline V gene has CDR1 MDHEN and CDR2 SYDVKM. V lost 6 bases and J 4 bases, leaving 9 bases between the germline ends. In DNA form, the CDR3 reads TGTGCCAGCAGCCAGGGAGGCTATGGCTACACCTTC. Protein: CASSQGGYGYTF.

Here the CDR3 reads CASSLSGGGPYGYTF. CDR3 sequence (DNA): TGTGCCAGCAGCTTATCTGGAGGGGGCCCCTATGGCTACACCTTC. The chain carries TRBV11-2 and TRBJ1-2; 7 nucleotides align to TRBD1. CDR1 and CDR2 from the germline V gene are SGHAT and FQNNGV. CDR3 length equals 15 residues. The junction had 7 bases not matched to a gene; V was cut back by 2 bases and J by 4 bases.

The chain has TRBV29-1 and TRBJ2-7, with 11 positions matching TRBD1. Per the germline V gene, CDR1 is SQVTM and CDR2 is ANQGSEA. The junction had 8 bases not matched to a gene; V was cut back by 6 bases and J by 7 bases. The CDR3 extends over 13 amino acids. CDR3 sequence (DNA): TGCAGCGTCGGGACAGGGGGTCACGGGGAGCAGTACTTC. Translating gives CSVGTGGHGEQYF.